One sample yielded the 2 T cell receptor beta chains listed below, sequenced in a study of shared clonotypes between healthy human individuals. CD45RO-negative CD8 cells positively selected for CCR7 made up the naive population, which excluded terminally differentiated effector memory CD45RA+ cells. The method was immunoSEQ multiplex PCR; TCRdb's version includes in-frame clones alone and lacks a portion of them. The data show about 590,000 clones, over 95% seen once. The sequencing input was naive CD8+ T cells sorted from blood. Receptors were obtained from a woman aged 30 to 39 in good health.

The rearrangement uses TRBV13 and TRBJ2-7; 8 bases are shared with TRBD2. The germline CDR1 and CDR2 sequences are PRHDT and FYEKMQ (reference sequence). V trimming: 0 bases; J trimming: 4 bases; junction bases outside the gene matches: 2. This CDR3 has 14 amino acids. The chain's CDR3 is CASSLGAGVYEQYF. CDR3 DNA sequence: TGTGCCAGCAGCTTAGGAGCGGGAGTGTACGAGCAGTACTTC.

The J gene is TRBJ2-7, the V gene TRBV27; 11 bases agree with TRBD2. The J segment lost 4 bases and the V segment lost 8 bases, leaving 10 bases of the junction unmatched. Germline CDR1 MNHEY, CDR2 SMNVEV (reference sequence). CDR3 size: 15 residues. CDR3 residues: CASRRGTSGFYEQYF. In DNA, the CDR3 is TGTGCCAGCCGACGGGGGACTAGCGGATTTTACGAGCAGTACTTC.